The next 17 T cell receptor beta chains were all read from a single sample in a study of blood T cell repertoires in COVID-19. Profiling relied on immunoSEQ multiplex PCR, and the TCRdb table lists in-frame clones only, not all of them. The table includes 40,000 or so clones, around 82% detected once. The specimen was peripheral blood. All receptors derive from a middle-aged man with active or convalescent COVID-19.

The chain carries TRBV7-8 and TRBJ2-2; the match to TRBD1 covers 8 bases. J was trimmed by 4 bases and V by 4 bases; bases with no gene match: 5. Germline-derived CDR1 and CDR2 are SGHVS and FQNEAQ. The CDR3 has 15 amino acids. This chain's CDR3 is CASSSQGAVTGELFF. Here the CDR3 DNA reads TGTGCCAGCAGCTCGCAGGGGGCGGTCACCGGGGAGCTGTTTTTT.

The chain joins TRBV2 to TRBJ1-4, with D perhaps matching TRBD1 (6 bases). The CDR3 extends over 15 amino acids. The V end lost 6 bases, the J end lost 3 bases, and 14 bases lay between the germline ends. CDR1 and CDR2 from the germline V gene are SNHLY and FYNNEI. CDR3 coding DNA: TGTGCCAGCAGGGGATTGGGGGCGGCTAATGAAAAACTGTTTTTT. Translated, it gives CASRGLGAANEKLFF.

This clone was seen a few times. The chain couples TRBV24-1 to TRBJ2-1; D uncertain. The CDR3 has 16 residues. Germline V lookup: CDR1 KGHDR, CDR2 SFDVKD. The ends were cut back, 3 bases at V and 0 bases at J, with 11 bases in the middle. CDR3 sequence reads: CATSDPNRRSYNEQFF. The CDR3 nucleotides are TGTGCCACCAGTGATCCGAACAGACGCTCCTACAATGAGCAGTTCTTC.

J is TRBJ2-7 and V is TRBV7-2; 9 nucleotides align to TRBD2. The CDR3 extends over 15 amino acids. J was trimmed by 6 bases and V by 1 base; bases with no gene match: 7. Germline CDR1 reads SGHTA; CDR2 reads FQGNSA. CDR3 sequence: CASSLDSGRYGEQYF. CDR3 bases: TGTGCCAGCAGCTTAGACAGCGGGAGGTACGGCGAGCAGTACTTC.

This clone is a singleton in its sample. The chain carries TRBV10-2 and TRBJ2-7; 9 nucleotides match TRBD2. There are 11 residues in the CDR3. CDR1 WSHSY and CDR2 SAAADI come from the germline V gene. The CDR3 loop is CTAGGPYEQYF. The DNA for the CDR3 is TGCACCGCGGGGGGGCCGTACGAGCAGTACTTC.

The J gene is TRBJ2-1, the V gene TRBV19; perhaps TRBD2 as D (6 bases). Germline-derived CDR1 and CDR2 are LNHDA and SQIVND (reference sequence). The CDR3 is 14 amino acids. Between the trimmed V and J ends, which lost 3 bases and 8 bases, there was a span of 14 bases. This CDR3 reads CASSMEGWFDEQFF. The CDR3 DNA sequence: TGTGCCAGTAGTATGGAGGGATGGTTCGATGAGCAGTTCTTC.

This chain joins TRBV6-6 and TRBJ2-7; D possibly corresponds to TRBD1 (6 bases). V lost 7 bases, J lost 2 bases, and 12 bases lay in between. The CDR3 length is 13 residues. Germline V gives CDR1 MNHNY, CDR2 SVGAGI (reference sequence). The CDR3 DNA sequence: TGTGCCAGCATTGGGACAAACACCTACGAGCAGTACTTC. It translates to CASIGTNTYEQYF.

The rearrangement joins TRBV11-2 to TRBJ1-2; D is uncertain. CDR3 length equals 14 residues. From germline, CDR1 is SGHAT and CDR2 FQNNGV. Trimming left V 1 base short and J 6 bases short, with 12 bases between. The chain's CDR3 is CASSLGALKDGYTF. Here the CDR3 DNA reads TGTGCCAGCAGCTTAGGGGCGCTAAAAGATGGCTACACCTTC.

The DNA of the CDR3 is TGTGCCAGTAGTACACAGGGGGCCTCCTACGAGCAGTACTTC. Protein sequence: CASSTQGASYEQYF. The V and J genes are TRBV19 and TRBJ2-7; 9 bases line up with TRBD1. The CDR3 spans 14 residues. Germline CDR1 and CDR2: LNHDA and SQIVND (reference sequence). The trim removed 4 bases at V and 0 bases at J, leaving 1 base unmatched.

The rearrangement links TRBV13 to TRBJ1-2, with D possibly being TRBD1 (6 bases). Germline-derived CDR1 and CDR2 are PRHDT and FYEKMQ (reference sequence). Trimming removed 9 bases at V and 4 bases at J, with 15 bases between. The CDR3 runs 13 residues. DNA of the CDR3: TGTGCCAGTACTCAGGGGTCGGGCTATGGCTACACCTTC. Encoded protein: CASTQGSGYGYTF. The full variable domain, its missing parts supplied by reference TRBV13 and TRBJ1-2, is AAGVIQSPRHLIKEKRETATLKCYPIPRHDTVYWYQQGPGQDPQFLISFYEKMQSDKGSIPDRFSAQQFSDYHSELNMSSLELGDSALYFCASTQGSGYGYTFGSGTRLTVV.

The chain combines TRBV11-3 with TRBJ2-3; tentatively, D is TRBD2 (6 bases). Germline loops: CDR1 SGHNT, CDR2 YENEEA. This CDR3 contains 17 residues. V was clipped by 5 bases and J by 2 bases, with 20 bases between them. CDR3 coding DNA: TGTGCCAGCAGCCTAGGGGTGTTTGGGGGGATCACAGATACGCAGTATTTT. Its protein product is CASSLGVFGGITDTQYF.

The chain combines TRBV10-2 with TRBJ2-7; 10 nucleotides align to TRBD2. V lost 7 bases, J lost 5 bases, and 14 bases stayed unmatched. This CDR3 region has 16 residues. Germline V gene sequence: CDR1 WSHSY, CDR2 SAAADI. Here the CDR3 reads CASIPGLASNVHEQYF. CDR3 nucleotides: TGCGCCAGCATCCCGGGACTAGCGAGTAATGTCCACGAGCAGTACTTC.

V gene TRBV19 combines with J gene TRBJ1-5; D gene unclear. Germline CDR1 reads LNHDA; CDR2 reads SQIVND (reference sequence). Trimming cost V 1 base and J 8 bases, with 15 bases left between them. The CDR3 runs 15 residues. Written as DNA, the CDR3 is TGTGCCAGTAGTATAGGTCTTCTGGTCGGGGAGCCCCAGCATTTT. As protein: CASSIGLLVGEPQHF. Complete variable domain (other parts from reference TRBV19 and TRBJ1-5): DGGITQSPKYLFRKEGQNVTLSCEQNLNHDAMYWYRQDPGQGLRLIYYSQIVNDFQKGDIAEGYSVSREKKESFPLTVTSAQKNPTAFYLCASSIGLLVGEPQHFGDGTRLSIL.

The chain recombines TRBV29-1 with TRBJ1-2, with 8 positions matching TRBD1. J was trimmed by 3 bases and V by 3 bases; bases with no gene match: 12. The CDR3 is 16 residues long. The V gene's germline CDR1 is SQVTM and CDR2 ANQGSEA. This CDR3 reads CSVEPATTGADYGYTF. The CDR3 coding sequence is TGCAGCGTTGAGCCGGCTACGACAGGGGCCGACTATGGCTACACCTTC.

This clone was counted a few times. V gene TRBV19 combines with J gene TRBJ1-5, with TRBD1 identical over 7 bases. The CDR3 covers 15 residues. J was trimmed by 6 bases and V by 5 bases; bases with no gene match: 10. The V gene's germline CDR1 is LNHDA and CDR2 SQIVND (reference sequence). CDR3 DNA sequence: TGTGCCAGTAGTCAACAGGGGAATGCGGGTCAGCCCCAGCATTTT. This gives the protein CASSQQGNAGQPQHF. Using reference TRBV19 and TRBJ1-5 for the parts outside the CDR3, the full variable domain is DGGITQSPKYLFRKEGQNVTLSCEQNLNHDAMYWYRQDPGQGLRLIYYSQIVNDFQKGDIAEGYSVSREKKESFPLTVTSAQKNPTAFYLCASSQQGNAGQPQHFGDGTRLSIL.

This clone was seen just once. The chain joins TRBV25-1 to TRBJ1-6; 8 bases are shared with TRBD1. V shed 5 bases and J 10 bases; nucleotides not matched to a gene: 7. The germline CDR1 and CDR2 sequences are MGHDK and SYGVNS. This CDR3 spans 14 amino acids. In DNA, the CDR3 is TGTGCCAGCAGTTATGGACAGGGAGGCTCACCCCTCCACTTT. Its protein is CASSYGQGGSPLHF.

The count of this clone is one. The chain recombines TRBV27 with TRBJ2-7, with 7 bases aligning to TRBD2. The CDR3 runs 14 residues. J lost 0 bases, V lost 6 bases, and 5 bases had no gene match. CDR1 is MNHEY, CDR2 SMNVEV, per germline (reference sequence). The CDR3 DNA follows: TGTGCCAGCAGACAAGCGGGGCTCTCCTACGAGCAGTACTTC. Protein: CASRQAGLSYEQYF.